This passage covers 23 T cell receptor beta chains from one sample sequenced in a study of PD-1 blockade in classical Hodgkin lymphoma. Assay used: immunoSEQ multiplex PCR; TCRdb lists only in-frame clones, some missing. The table records more than 70,000 clones, approximately 91% of them present only once. All the patients suffered relapse after autologous stem cell transplantation, and brentuximab vedotin exposure differed. The source was peripheral blood mononuclear cells (PBMCs), collected before the second cycle of nivolumab. The receptors derive from a human donor with classical Hodgkin lymphoma.

The rearrangement uses TRBV5-1 and TRBJ2-7; a possible D gene is TRBD1 (5 bases). Between the trimmed V and J ends, which lost 3 bases and 0 bases, there was a span of 10 bases. Germline lookup yields CDR1 SGHRS and CDR2 YFSETQ. This CDR3 spans 14 amino acids. CDR3 bases: TGCGCCAGCAGCTCAAGGGGTCTCTCCTACGAGCAGTACTTC. It codes for CASSSRGLSYEQYF.

This CDR3 reads CASSLMTGGEAFF. CDR3 nucleotides: TGCGCCAGCAGCTTAATGACAGGGGGTGAAGCTTTCTTT. The chain carries TRBV5-1 and TRBJ1-1; 9 nucleotides line up with TRBD1. The V and J ends lost 2 bases and 7 bases, in that order; junction bases with no gene match: 3. Germline V gene data show CDR1 as SGHRS and CDR2 as YFSETQ. The CDR3 is 13 amino acids.

This rearrangement joins TRBV6-6 to TRBJ2-7; 9 bases are a match to TRBD1. Germline V gene sequence: CDR1 MNHNY, CDR2 SVGAGI (reference sequence). V was clipped by 4 bases and J by 2 bases; unmatched bases: 6. The CDR3 is made up of 15 amino acids. The CDR3 nucleotides are TGTGCCAGCAGTTTAACAGGGGGCGATCCCTACGAGCAGTACTTC. Translation: CASSLTGGDPYEQYF.

The chain carries TRBV5-1 and TRBJ2-5; 10 bases fit TRBD2. V shed 4 bases and J 5 bases; nucleotides not matched to a gene: 8. CDR3 length equals 15 residues. CDR1 is SGHRS and CDR2 is YFSETQ in the germline V gene. CDR3 residues: CASSVGLAERETQYF. The CDR3 region has the DNA TGCGCCAGCAGCGTCGGACTAGCGGAGAGGGAGACCCAGTACTTC. The full variable domain, with the rest looked up from reference TRBV5-1 and TRBJ2-5, is KAGVTQTPRYLIKTRGQQVTLSCSPISGHRSVSWYQQTPGQGLQFLFEYFSETQRNKGNFPGRFSGRQFSNSRSEMNVSTLELGDSALYLCASSVGLAERETQYFGPGTRLLVL.

The V gene is TRBV19, the J gene TRBJ2-7; 11 bases match TRBD2. The CDR3 loop spans 20 amino acids. CDR1 is LNHDA, CDR2 SQIVND, per germline (reference sequence). Unmatched junction bases numbered 17, after V lost 4 bases and J lost 0 bases. For the CDR3, the DNA is TGTGCCAGTAGTACGTCTGTTTCGGGTCTAGCGGGAGGCAGCTCCTACGAGCAGTACTTC. Translation gives CASSTSVSGLAGGSSYEQYF. The full variable domain, completed using reference TRBV19 and TRBJ2-7, is DGGITQSPKYLFRKEGQNVTLSCEQNLNHDAMYWYRQDPGQGLRLIYYSQIVNDFQKGDIAEGYSVSREKKESFPLTVTSAQKNPTAFYLCASSTSVSGLAGGSSYEQYFGPGTRLTVT.

The chain couples TRBV28 to TRBJ2-7; a possible D gene is TRBD2 (5 bases). The CDR3 is 11 amino acids. The germline gives CDR1 MDHEN, CDR2 SYDVKM. Trimming took 8 bases from V and 4 from J, leaving 9 bases between them. The CDR3: CASAPGYEQYF. The CDR3 DNA follows: TGTGCCAGCGCGCCGGGGTACGAGCAGTACTTC. The full variable domain, with the rest looked up from reference TRBV28 and TRBJ2-7, is DVKVTQSSRYLVKRTGEKVFLECVQDMDHENMFWYRQDPGLGLRLIYFSYDVKMKEKGDIPEGYSVSREKKERFSLILESASTNQTSMYLCASAPGYEQYFGPGTRLTVT.

The chain recombines TRBV19 with TRBJ1-5; possible D gene TRBD1, 5 bases. The V end lost 8 bases, the J end lost 2 bases, and 13 bases lay between the germline ends. Germline assignment: CDR1 LNHDA and CDR2 SQIVND (reference sequence). The CDR3 is 14 residues long. CDR3 nucleotides: TGTGCCAGTGCGGCAACAGGAGGCAATCAGCCCCAGCATTTT. This gives the protein CASAATGGNQPQHF.

V is TRBV18 and J is TRBJ2-7; no reliable D call. The CDR3 length is 15 residues. The germline CDR1 and CDR2 sequences are KGHSH and LQKENI. V was clipped by 1 base and J by 0 bases, with 10 bases between them. The CDR3 loop is CASSPLFPFSYEQYF. CDR3 bases: TGTGCCAGCTCACCACTGTTCCCGTTCTCCTACGAGCAGTACTTC.

The V gene is TRBV5-1, the J gene TRBJ2-5; D gene unclear. Per the germline V gene, CDR1 is SGHRS and CDR2 is YFSETQ. The CDR3 extends over 14 amino acids. V was trimmed by 0 bases and J by 5 bases, leaving 11 bases between them. The CDR3 sequence: CASSLDQVVETQYF. CDR3 bases: TGCGCCAGCAGCTTGGATCAGGTGGTGGAGACCCAGTACTTC.

The CDR3 DNA follows: TGTGCCAGCTCACAGGCAGGGGACGAGACCCAGTACTTC. This codes for CASSQAGDETQYF. This chain joins TRBV18 and TRBJ2-5; the D gene is possibly TRBD1 (6 bases). Deletions cut 4 bases from V and 5 bases from J, with 11 bases between. Looked up from germline, CDR1 is KGHSH and CDR2 is LQKENI. The CDR3 loop spans 13 amino acids.

CDR3 DNA: TGTGCCATCAGTGAGTTGGGACAGGGGGCACAAGAGCAGTACTTC. Translating gives CAISELGQGAQEQYF. The chain carries TRBV10-3 and TRBJ2-7, with 12 bases aligning to TRBD1. J was trimmed by 7 bases and V by 1 base; bases with no gene match: 5. This CDR3 contains 15 residues. Germline assignment: CDR1 ENHRY and CDR2 SYGVKD.

This clone came up once. V gene TRBV11-2 combines with J gene TRBJ2-1, with TRBD1 matching over 8 bases. The ends lost 7 bases at V and 6 bases at J; junction bases unmatched: 20. The germline gives CDR1 SGHAT, CDR2 FQNNGV. The CDR3 is 18 residues long. The CDR3: CASNIFTGQGWVGNEQFF. The CDR3 nucleotides read TGTGCCAGCAATATTTTCACAGGACAGGGTTGGGTTGGCAATGAGCAGTTCTTC. Variable domain in full (rest from reference TRBV11-2 and TRBJ2-1): EAGVAQSPRYKIIEKRQSVAFWCNPISGHATLYWYQQILGQGPKLLIQFQNNGVVDDSQLPKDRFSAERLKGVDSTLKIQPAKLEDSAVYLCASNIFTGQGWVGNEQFFGPGTRLTVL.

This clone appeared a single time. The genes are TRBV18 and TRBJ1-1; D is possibly TRBD1 (6 bases). CDR1 is KGHSH and CDR2 is LQKENI in the germline V gene. There are 16 residues in the CDR3. Trimming took 5 bases from V and 4 from J, leaving 20 bases between them. Written as DNA, the CDR3 is TGTGCCAGCTCATCCCGATACAGGGAGGTTCGCACTGAAGCTTTCTTT. The encoded protein is CASSSRYREVRTEAFF. The entire variable domain, with the rest obtained from reference TRBV18 and TRBJ1-1, is as follows: NAGVMQNPRHLVRRRGQEARLRCSPMKGHSHVYWYRQLPEEGLKFMVYLQKENIIDESGMPKERFSAEFPKEGPSILRIQQVVRGDSAAYFCASSSRYREVRTEAFFGQGTRLTVV.

V and J are TRBV27 and TRBJ2-7; 9 positions match TRBD1. From germline, CDR1 is MNHEY and CDR2 SMNVEV (reference sequence). J was trimmed by 2 bases and V by 4 bases; bases with no gene match: 6. This CDR3 is 15 amino acids long. The CDR3 reads CASSSSGTGTYEQYF. CDR3 in DNA: TGTGCCAGCAGTTCGTCCGGGACAGGGACCTACGAGCAGTACTTC.

The V call is TRBV30, the J call TRBJ1-2; TRBD1 aligns across 7 bases. This CDR3 spans 13 amino acids. V lost 5 bases and J lost 4; bases outside the gene matches: 7. Germline V CDR1 and CDR2: GTSNPN, SVGIG (reference sequence). The CDR3 loop is CAWGDSLGYGYTF. The CDR3 bases are TGTGCCTGGGGGGACAGTCTGGGCTATGGCTACACCTTC.

The chain uses TRBV7-6 and TRBJ2-3; 9 positions agree with TRBD2. CDR3 size: 19 residues. In germline, CDR1 is SGHVS, CDR2 FNYEAQ. V dropped 5 bases and J dropped 1; count of bases not matched to a gene: 16. The CDR3 sequence: CASSTGLAPLSLGTDTQYF. For the CDR3, the DNA is TGTGCCAGCAGCACGGGACTAGCTCCTTTGTCTTTGGGCACAGATACGCAGTATTTT.

This CDR3 is CASRVPGQGLAGQFF. The CDR3, as DNA: TGTGCCAGCAGAGTACCGGGACAGGGACTAGCTGGGCAGTTCTTC. The J gene is TRBJ2-1, the V gene TRBV6-5, with D perhaps given as TRBD1 or TRBD2 (9 bases each). The CDR3 is made up of 15 amino acids. CDR1 is MNHEY, CDR2 SVGAGI, per germline. Trimming took 6 bases from V and 12 from J, leaving 24 bases between them.

The chain uses TRBV30 and TRBJ1-3, with D uncertain. This CDR3 is built from 11 residues. Trimming stripped 4 bases from V and 3 bases from J, with 4 bases between. The germline V gene encodes CDR1 GTSNPN and CDR2 SVGIG (reference sequence). The CDR3 bases are TGTGCCTGGACTTTTGGAAACACCATATATTTT. Translation gives CAWTFGNTIYF.

The V and J genes are TRBV6-6 and TRBJ1-4; 8 bases align to TRBD1. The trim removed 6 bases at V and 5 bases at J, leaving 11 bases unmatched. Germline values: CDR1 MNHNY, CDR2 SVGAGI (reference sequence). The CDR3 is made up of 16 amino acids. CDR3 loop: CASSHIWGQENEKLFF. As DNA, the CDR3 is TGTGCCAGCAGCCATATATGGGGACAGGAAAATGAAAAACTGTTTTTT.

DNA for the CDR3: TGTGCCAGTAGTCCCGCAGGGGACCAGCCCCAGCATTTT. It specifies CASSPAGDQPQHF. The V call is TRBV19, the J call TRBJ1-5, with D tentatively TRBD1 (6 bases). Trimming pared 5 bases from V and 7 bases from J, leaving 12 bases between. The CDR3 has 13 residues. CDR1 LNHDA and CDR2 SQIVND come from the germline V gene (reference sequence).

The chain carries TRBV7-9 and TRBJ1-5, with D hard to call. CDR3 length: 13 amino acids. From germline, CDR1 is SEHNR and CDR2 FQNEAQ (reference sequence). The V end lost 4 bases, the J end lost 5 bases, and 9 bases lay between the germline ends. The CDR3 is CASSSPGHQPQHF. Here the CDR3 DNA reads TGTGCCAGCAGCTCCCCAGGCCATCAGCCCCAGCATTTT.

CDR3: CASSGGTGVETQYF. The CDR3 nucleotides are TGTGCCAGCAGTGGCGGGACAGGGGTGGAGACCCAGTACTTC. The genes are TRBV2 and TRBJ2-5; TRBD1 agrees at 10 bases. The germline V gene has CDR1 SNHLY and CDR2 FYNNEI. V gave up 4 bases and J gave up 5 bases; unmatched junction bases: 4. This CDR3 spans 14 amino acids.

V usage is TRBV9 and J usage is TRBJ2-7, with 14 nucleotides matching TRBD2. This CDR3 is 16 amino acids long. Germline-derived CDR1 and CDR2 are SGDLS and YYNGEE. The V gene end was trimmed by 7 bases and the J gene end by 4 bases; junction bases not matched to a gene: 10. The CDR3 DNA reads as TGTGCCAGCGGTGGGACTAGCGGGAGCGCGGGGTACGAGCAGTACTTC. It codes for CASGGTSGSAGYEQYF.